Listed here is a single TCR beta chain. The antigen this receptor binds is unknown. Within one base of it there is no much larger clone, and no base qualities were kept. The data belong to a study of blood T cell repertoires in COVID-19 (dated by TCRdb to about 2020). About the investigation overall: Samples covering the acute and convalescent phases of COVID-19 were provided by collaborators in the United States, Italy and Spain. The prospective study material was composed of cDNA or gDNA derived from T cells, B-cell-depleted T cells, or PBMCs. The dataset comprised deeply sampled blood TCRbeta repertoires from subjects exposed to, actively infected with, or recovered from COVID-19. A freely available public database, intended as a resource for researchers studying the immune response to SARS-CoV-2, is where the repertoires were released. The samples were drawn from the first 160 participants of the ongoing ImmuneRACE study and from 1,200 or so subjects provided by 6 global collaborators. A de-identified subject ID, COVID-19 status, age in years and sex were almost always included in the sample metadata. Where available, HLA class I and class II types were taken from metadata supplied by the sample provider and were not determined by assay-based typing.

Collaborating institutions collected whole blood in K2EDTA tubes following their own protocols. For TCRbeta analysis, collaborators shipped samples as frozen whole blood, isolated PBMCs, or DNA extracted from either of those sample types. Overall results and qualifications from the work: The amount of clinical and demographic metadata varied by source and participant and was provided uncurated.

TCRbeta CDR3 regions were amplified from genomic DNA by means of the immunoSEQ Assay, a bias-controlled multiplex PCR. The source study handled its data this way. The number of nucleated cells in each sample was estimated by amplification of reference gene primers within the assay. To quantify the absolute abundance of each unique TCRbeta CDR3 rearrangement, sequence reads were collapsed and filtered. For each sample, productive Simpson clonality was calculated as the square root of Simpson's diversity index across productive rearrangements. Imported from immuneACCESS, the table was reduced by TCRdb to in-frame sequences with V and J called. These copies leave out some clones; in studies compared against another copy, an unresolved V gene accounts for under half, and the cause of the remainder is not known. V, J and clone size derive from that table, while D and trimming were established from the DNA sequence. The sample profile shows 120,000 to 150,000 clones; approximately 81% of them were found once. The ten largest clonotypes hold 35% to 40% of the sample.

The specimen was peripheral blood. The TCR originated in a human donor in a cohort sampled during active COVID-19.

The CDR3 corresponds to CASATQGGTGANVLTF. In nucleotide form, the sequence is TGCGCCAGCGCGACCCAGGGGGGCACTGGGGCCAACGTCCTGACTTTC. In this chain, TRBV5-1 is recombined with TRBJ2-6; the best D guess is TRBD1, with 7 bases matching. The CDR3 has 16 amino acids, counting the end cysteine and phenylalanine. Only the CDR3 DNA stays, 48 bases, in frame from base 1. Trimming costs V 7 bases and J 2 bases, and their ends lie 16 bases apart. Sequences SGHRS (CDR1) and YFSETQ (CDR2) are obtained from the germline V gene.